The 20 T cell receptor beta chains below come from one sample, sequenced in a study of a mutant IDH1 vaccine in newly diagnosed glioma. Time point in this sample: week 11, during vaccination. All doses held 300 ug of mutant IDH1 20-mer peptide, with topical imiquimod. Sequenced by immunoSEQ multiplex PCR; TCRdb stores in-frame clones only, minus some. The sample shows tens of thousands of clones, under 80% of them seen only once. For these TCRs, the target antigens are not known. The sequencing here drew on peripheral blood mononuclear cells (PBMCs), taken from a glioma patient whose treatment included an IDH1 peptide vaccine. Every receptor here comes from a man between 18 and 29 years old with glioma. Some clones in this sample may be carry-over from other donors' samples.

The chain links TRBV29-1 to TRBJ2-1, with D possibly being TRBD2 (5 bases). V lost 3 bases to trimming and J lost 10 bases, with 13 bases between them. CDR3 length: 12 amino acids. Germline V gives CDR1 SQVTM, CDR2 ANQGSEA. The CDR3 is CSVESSPAEQFF. CDR3 in DNA: TGCAGCGTTGAGTCTAGCCCCGCAGAGCAGTTCTTC.

The chain is built from TRBV19 and TRBJ2-1; D gene unclear. Germline CDR1 reads LNHDA; CDR2 reads SQIVND (reference sequence). The V end lost 2 bases, the J end lost 9 bases, and 14 bases lay between the germline ends. The CDR3 is made up of 14 amino acids. The CDR3 sequence is CASSISPRVGEQFF. The CDR3 bases are TGTGCCAGTAGTATATCCCCCCGCGTAGGTGAGCAGTTCTTC.

A few counts support this clone. The chain uses TRBV28 and TRBJ1-4, with unresolved D. Germline-derived CDR1 and CDR2 are MDHEN and SYDVKM. With 5 bases removed from V and 1 base from J, the gap between germline ends came to 14 bases. The CDR3 consists of 16 residues. In DNA form, the CDR3 reads TGTGCCAGCAGTATCGGCCGCCAAGGAACTAATGAAAAACTGTTTTTT. Translation gives CASSIGRQGTNEKLFF.

The V gene is TRBV2, the J gene TRBJ1-2; D is ambiguous. V lost 6 bases and J 4 bases, leaving 18 bases between the germline ends. Germline lookup yields CDR1 SNHLY and CDR2 FYNNEI. The CDR3 loop spans 15 amino acids. As DNA, the CDR3 is TGTGCCAGCAGCCAATACGTAGGGATGGCCTATGGCTACACCTTC. Translation: CASSQYVGMAYGYTF. The complete variable domain, with remaining parts taken from reference TRBV2 and TRBJ1-2, reads EPEVTQTPSHQVTQMGQEVILRCVPISNHLYFYWYRQILGQKVEFLVSFYNNEISEKSEIFDDQFSVERPDGSNFTLKIRSTKLEDSAMYFCASSQYVGMAYGYTFGSGTRLTVV.

The rearrangement links TRBV5-5 to TRBJ1-4, with D perhaps matching TRBD1 (6 bases). CDR1 is SGHKS, CDR2 YYEKEE, per germline (reference sequence). This CDR3 region has 14 residues. The ends were cut back, 4 bases at V and 14 bases at J, with 21 bases in the middle. CDR3 residues: CASSPGGGLTTLFF. The CDR3 DNA sequence: TGTGCCAGCAGCCCCGGGGGCGGTCTTACGACTCTGTTTTTT.

The CDR3 nucleotides read TGTGCCAGCAGCATCAAGACGGGACTCCAAGAGACCCAGTACTTC. Protein product: CASSIKTGLQETQYF. The rearrangement joins TRBV5-6 to TRBJ2-5, with a tentative D call TRBD2 (6 bases). The ends were cut back, 4 bases at V and 1 base at J, with 14 bases in the middle. Per germline, CDR1 SGHDT and CDR2 YYEEEE. This CDR3 comprises 15 residues.

The CDR3 protein is CASSVAGLDYEQYF. CDR3 bases: TGTGCCAGCAGCGTAGCGGGACTGGACTACGAGCAGTACTTC. The chain couples TRBV9 to TRBJ2-7; possibly TRBD2 for D (6 bases). The CDR3 has 14 residues. The germline V gene encodes CDR1 SGDLS and CDR2 YYNGEE. Trimming left V 0 bases short and J 3 bases short, with 10 bases between.

This chain links TRBV7-9 with TRBJ2-7; TRBD2 aligns across 16 bases. CDR3 length equals 16 residues. With V trimmed by 5 bases and J by 4 bases, 5 bases remained unmatched. Per germline, CDR1 SEHNR and CDR2 FQNEAQ (reference sequence). The CDR3 reads CASSPGLAGGQYEQYF. The CDR3 nucleotides read TGTGCCAGCAGCCCGGGACTAGCGGGGGGGCAATACGAGCAGTACTTC.

The DNA for the CDR3 is TGTGCCATCAGTGAGTCCCAGGGGAGAGTGCTTGGAAACACCATATATTTT. Its protein is CAISESQGRVLGNTIYF. The V and J genes are TRBV10-3 and TRBJ1-3; tentative D call: TRBD1 (6 bases). V was trimmed by 0 bases and J by 3 bases, leaving 15 bases between them. The CDR3 is 17 residues long. The germline V gene encodes CDR1 ENHRY and CDR2 SYGVKD.

The rearrangement links TRBV19 to TRBJ2-6; D is unclear. CDR3 length: 15 amino acids. Trimming shortened V by 7 bases and J by 1 base, and 11 bases separated the two germline ends. Germline V gene sequence: CDR1 LNHDA, CDR2 SQIVND (reference sequence). Written as DNA, the CDR3 is TGTGCCAGTAACCCCTGGGGTTCTGGGGCCAACGTCCTGACTTTC. Its protein product is CASNPWGSGANVLTF.

This clone is judged medium-sized. V is TRBV2 and J is TRBJ1-4, with TRBD1 as a possible D gene (5 bases). Looked up from germline, CDR1 is SNHLY and CDR2 is FYNNEI. Trimming cost V 4 bases and J 10 bases, with 16 bases left between them. The CDR3 contains 14 residues. In DNA, the CDR3 is TGTGCCAGCAGTGGGGGGGGACTCCAGGGAAAACTGTTTTTT. Translated, it gives CASSGGGLQGKLFF.

This clone appeared once. This CDR3 reads CASSLEEGIHGYTF. CDR3 DNA: TGTGCCAGCAGCTTGGAGGAGGGGATCCATGGCTACACCTTC. The chain has TRBV5-6 and TRBJ1-2, with D maybe TRBD1 (5 bases). This CDR3 has 14 amino acids. Germline-derived CDR1 and CDR2 are SGHDT and YYEEEE. V was pared by 0 bases and J by 6 bases, with 12 bases between.

The V call is TRBV2, the J call TRBJ1-1, with a possible D match to TRBD1 (5 bases). This CDR3 comprises 14 residues. Germline loops: CDR1 SNHLY, CDR2 FYNNEI. V lost 4 bases, J lost 10 bases, and 19 bases lay in between. In DNA, the CDR3 is TGTGCCAGCAGTGCCCCGACAGAGAGGGTGGCAGCTTTCTTT. Translated: CASSAPTERVAAFF.

The V call is TRBV5-1, the J call TRBJ1-1, with unresolved D. The length of the CDR3 is 15 residues. V lost 2 bases and J lost 1, with 12 bases in between. CDR1 and CDR2 from the germline V gene are SGHRS and YFSETQ. The chain's CDR3 is CASSFAFMGNTEAFF. The CDR3 bases are TGCGCCAGCAGCTTCGCCTTCATGGGGAACACTGAAGCTTTCTTT.

This clone was counted only a few times. V is TRBV5-4 and J is TRBJ2-7; 8 bases align to TRBD2. The CDR3 consists of 14 residues. V shed 4 bases and J 7 bases; nucleotides not matched to a gene: 10. Germline CDR1 is SGHNT and CDR2 is YYREEE (reference sequence). CDR3 protein: CASSHTGGVVEQYF. As DNA, the CDR3 is TGTGCCAGCAGCCACACCGGGGGGGTTGTGGAGCAGTACTTC.

V gene TRBV7-9 combines with J gene TRBJ2-1, with TRBD2 as a possible D gene (6 bases). Germline V gene sequence: CDR1 SEHNR, CDR2 FQNEAQ (reference sequence). The V and J ends lost 4 bases and 1 base respectively, with 8 bases between them. The CDR3 is 14 amino acids. Here the CDR3 reads CASSSGLSYNEQFF. Written as DNA, the CDR3 is TGTGCCAGCAGCTCGGGACTTTCCTACAATGAGCAGTTCTTC.

The rearrangement links TRBV5-4 to TRBJ1-1, with TRBD1 as a possible D gene (6 bases). Per germline, CDR1 SGHNT and CDR2 YYREEE (reference sequence). The CDR3 has 15 residues. Trimming removed 5 bases from V and 5 bases from J, with 19 bases in between. The CDR3 region has the DNA TGTGCCAGCAGTCGTCCGTCAGGGGTGTATACTGAAGCTTTCTTT. Translation: CASSRPSGVYTEAFF.

This clone was observed a few times. The chain employs TRBV10-3 and TRBJ2-7; D is unresolved. This CDR3 comprises 11 residues. The germline V gene has CDR1 ENHRY and CDR2 SYGVKD. V was clipped by 4 bases and J by 4 bases, with 5 bases between them. CDR3 protein: CAISGAYEQYF. The DNA of the CDR3 is TGTGCCATCAGTGGTGCGTACGAGCAGTACTTC.

The chain has TRBV30 and TRBJ2-7, with D maybe TRBD1 (6 bases). Germline loops: CDR1 GTSNPN, CDR2 SVGIG (reference sequence). The CDR3 has 13 amino acids. Trimming took 0 bases from V and 5 from J, leaving 11 bases between them. The CDR3 sequence is CAWSVQGFDEQYF. The DNA of the CDR3 is TGTGCCTGGAGTGTACAGGGCTTCGACGAGCAGTACTTC.

V usage is TRBV19 and J usage is TRBJ1-1; D not certain. The CDR3 is 14 amino acids. Trimming removed 3 bases at V and 1 base at J, with 9 bases between. CDR1 is LNHDA, CDR2 SQIVND, per germline (reference sequence). Here the CDR3 reads CASSIKSGNTEAFF. The DNA for the CDR3 is TGTGCCAGTAGTATTAAGTCGGGGAACACTGAAGCTTTCTTT.